These 16 T cell receptor beta chains were all obtained from the same sample, sequenced in a study of shared clonotypes between healthy human individuals. Produced via immunoSEQ multiplex PCR; TCRdb's table is partial and in-frame only. Of a few hundred thousand clones in the sample, approximately 70% are singletons; the top ten hold 11%. The sample comprised memory CD4+ T cells sorted from blood. The sample's subset: CD45RA-negative fraction. Receptors originate from a young man in good health.

J is TRBJ2-5 and V is TRBV10-3; D not certain. The germline V and J ends were trimmed by 1 base and 3 bases, with 6 bases remaining between them. The CDR3 loop spans 13 amino acids. Germline lookup yields CDR1 ENHRY and CDR2 SYGVKD. CDR3 protein: CAISEFREETQYF. CDR3 DNA sequence: TGTGCCATCAGTGAGTTTCGAGAAGAGACCCAGTACTTC.

V and J are TRBV6-5 and TRBJ2-3, with D maybe TRBD1 (6 bases). The length of the CDR3 is 14 residues. Trimming stripped 6 bases from V and 4 bases from J, with 14 bases between. Germline CDR1 reads MNHEY; CDR2 reads SVGAGI. The CDR3 loop reads CASRARRGPDTQYF. CDR3 nucleotides: TGTGCCAGCAGGGCCCGCAGGGGACCAGATACGCAGTATTTT.

The rearrangement uses TRBV28 and TRBJ2-1; 7 positions match TRBD2. Germline V gives CDR1 MDHEN, CDR2 SYDVKM. The CDR3 length is 16 residues. V was clipped by 3 bases and J by 1 base; unmatched bases: 6. The DNA for the CDR3 is TGTGCCAGCAGTTTTCCCCCCGGGAGGTCCTACAATGAGCAGTTCTTC. Translation gives CASSFPPGRSYNEQFF. Together with reference TRBV28 and TRBJ2-1, the CDR3 gives the full variable domain: DVKVTQSSRYLVKRTGEKVFLECVQDMDHENMFWYRQDPGLGLRLIYFSYDVKMKEKGDIPEGYSVSREKKERFSLILESASTNQTSMYLCASSFPPGRSYNEQFFGPGTRLTVL.

The chain carries TRBV6-6 and TRBJ1-5; possibly TRBD1 for D (6 bases). The CDR3 sequence is 12 residues long. Between the trimmed V and J ends, which lost 6 bases and 5 bases, there was a span of 8 bases. Germline V gives CDR1 MNHNY, CDR2 SVGAGI (reference sequence). The CDR3 reads CASSAGDQPQHF. DNA for the CDR3: TGTGCCAGCAGCGCAGGGGATCAGCCCCAGCATTTT.

The CDR3 DNA follows: TGTGCCAGCAGCTTTCAGGGGGCCTACAATGAGCAGTTCTTC. It encodes CASSFQGAYNEQFF. The chain combines TRBV11-3 with TRBJ2-1, with 7 bases lining up with TRBD1. Germline CDR1 reads SGHNT; CDR2 reads YENEEA. The ends lost 3 bases at V and 2 bases at J; junction bases unmatched: 1. The CDR3 contains 14 residues.

This clone was seen just once. The V call is TRBV10-1, the J call TRBJ2-1; TRBD2 aligns across 8 bases. J was trimmed by 10 bases and V by 0 bases; bases with no gene match: 5. Germline V CDR1 and CDR2: WNHNN, SYGVQD (reference sequence). The CDR3 extends over 14 amino acids. The CDR3 DNA follows: TGCGCCAGCAGTGAGTCGTTCGAGCGGGAGGAGCAGTTCTTC. It translates to CASSESFEREEQFF.

This clone was detected a few times. This sequence joins TRBV6-5 and TRBJ2-1, with unresolved D. This CDR3 is 13 amino acids long. Germline lookup yields CDR1 MNHEY and CDR2 SVGAGI. V shed 4 bases and J shed 1 base, with 5 bases lying between them. The CDR3 sequence is CASSFRSYNEQFF. As DNA, the CDR3 is TGTGCCAGCAGTTTTAGATCCTACAATGAGCAGTTCTTC.

The count of this clone is one. The chain is built from TRBV11-2 and TRBJ2-5; 7 nucleotides line up with TRBD1. In germline, CDR1 is SGHAT, CDR2 FQNNGV. The CDR3 is 16 amino acids. The trim removed 3 bases at V and 5 bases at J, leaving 12 bases unmatched. Here the CDR3 DNA reads TGTGCCAGCAGCTTTAGATGGACAGGACAAGGGGAGACCCAGTACTTC. As protein: CASSFRWTGQGETQYF.

This sequence joins TRBV29-1 and TRBJ2-7; the match to TRBD2 covers 11 bases. The CDR3 sequence is 13 residues long. V dropped 8 bases and J dropped 3; count of bases not matched to a gene: 6. Germline CDR1 and CDR2: SQVTM and ANQGSEA. This CDR3 reads CSISTSGVYEQYF. In DNA form, the CDR3 reads TGCAGCATTTCGACTAGCGGGGTCTACGAGCAGTACTTC.

CDR3 nucleotides: TGTGCCAGCAGGAAGGCAGGGTTCACTAATGAAAAACTGTTTTTT. It is translated as CASRKAGFTNEKLFF. V and J are TRBV5-4 and TRBJ1-4; D perhaps matches TRBD1 (5 bases). Trimming stripped 5 bases from V and 2 bases from J, with 13 bases between. Germline values: CDR1 SGHNT, CDR2 YYREEE (reference sequence). This CDR3 contains 15 residues.

This clone was counted at least ten times. No conserved phenylalanine or tryptophan ends this CDR3, so it is likely a read error. The limits of the CDR3 on the DNA are not certain, so only TCRdb's listed CDR3 is given. The chain carries TRBV7-9 and TRBJ2-7; the D call TRBD2 from the table was never checked on the DNA. The CDR3 is 9 amino acids long, termini counted. CDR1 and CDR2 from the germline V gene are SEHNR and FQNEAQ (reference sequence). CDR3 amino acids: CARGSGLHP.

The V and J genes are TRBV28 and TRBJ1-1; a weak D match, TRBD1 (5 bases). The ends were cut back, 5 bases at V and 5 bases at J, with 18 bases in the middle. The CDR3 spans 15 residues. Germline V gene data show CDR1 as MDHEN and CDR2 as SYDVKM. In DNA form, the CDR3 reads TGTGCCAGCAGTCCCCCGGGACTTCCGAATACTGAAGCTTTCTTT. This translates into CASSPPGLPNTEAFF. Drawing the rest from reference TRBV28 and TRBJ1-1, the complete variable domain is DVKVTQSSRYLVKRTGEKVFLECVQDMDHENMFWYRQDPGLGLRLIYFSYDVKMKEKGDIPEGYSVSREKKERFSLILESASTNQTSMYLCASSPPGLPNTEAFFGQGTRLTVV.

A few counts support this clone. The genes are TRBV18 and TRBJ2-1; no reliable D call. Looked up from germline, CDR1 is KGHSH and CDR2 is LQKENI. Trimming shortened V by 4 bases and J by 0 bases, and 13 bases separated the two germline ends. The CDR3 loop spans 16 amino acids. CDR3 region: CASSRLLSSSYNEQFF. For the CDR3, the DNA is TGTGCCAGCTCACGGCTACTCTCGAGCTCCTACAATGAGCAGTTCTTC.

There are many counts of this clone. V gene TRBV9 combines with J gene TRBJ2-1; 8 bases are shared with TRBD2. The germline V gene encodes CDR1 SGDLS and CDR2 YYNGEE. The CDR3 covers 14 residues. The J segment lost 5 bases and the V segment lost 4 bases, leaving 5 bases of the junction unmatched. The CDR3: CASSKLAENNEQFF. In nucleotides, the CDR3 is TGTGCCAGCAGCAAACTAGCGGAGAACAATGAGCAGTTCTTC.

The rearrangement links TRBV28 to TRBJ2-7; 12 bases agree with TRBD2. The germline V gene has CDR1 MDHEN and CDR2 SYDVKM. This CDR3 contains 15 residues. Trimming at V came to 5 bases and at J to 2 bases, leaving 4 bases not matched to a gene. As DNA, the CDR3 is TGTGCCAGCAGTACTCTAGCGGGAGGGACCTACGAGCAGTACTTC. It is translated as CASSTLAGGTYEQYF.

The sample holds a few counts of this clone. V is TRBV25-1 and J is TRBJ2-1; D might be TRBD2 (6 bases). CDR1 MGHDK and CDR2 SYGVNS come from the germline V gene. V was clipped by 2 bases and J by 12 bases, with 17 bases between them. This CDR3 spans 14 amino acids. This chain's CDR3 is CASSEDTSTRRQFF. The CDR3 bases are TGTGCCAGCAGTGAAGACACCTCGACTAGGCGGCAGTTCTTC.